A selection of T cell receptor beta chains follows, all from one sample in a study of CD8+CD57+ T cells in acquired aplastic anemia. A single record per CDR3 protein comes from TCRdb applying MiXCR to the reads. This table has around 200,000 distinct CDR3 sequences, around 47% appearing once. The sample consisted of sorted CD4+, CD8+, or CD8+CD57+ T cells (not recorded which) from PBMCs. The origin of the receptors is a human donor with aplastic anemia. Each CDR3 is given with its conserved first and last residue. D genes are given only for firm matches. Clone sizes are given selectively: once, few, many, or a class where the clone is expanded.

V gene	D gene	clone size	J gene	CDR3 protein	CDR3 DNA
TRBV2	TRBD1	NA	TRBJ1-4	CASSPTGGATNEKLFF	TGTGCCAGCAGTCCGACAGGGGGAGCAACTAATGAAAAACTGTTTTTT
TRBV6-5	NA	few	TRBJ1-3	CASSYSSPEAGNTIYF	TGTGCCAGCAGTTACTCGTCTCCGGAGGCAGGAAACACCATATATTTT
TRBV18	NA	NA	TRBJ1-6	CASPPEGGRDSPLHF	TGTGCCAGCCCACCGGAAGGGGGGCGTGATTCACCCCTCCACTTT
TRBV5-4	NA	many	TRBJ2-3	CASSLRQGEGDTQYF	TGTGCCAGCAGCTTGCGGCAGGGGGAGGGAGATACGCAGTATTTT
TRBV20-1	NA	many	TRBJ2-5	CSARKETQYF	TGCAGTGCTAGAAAAGAGACCCAGTACTTC
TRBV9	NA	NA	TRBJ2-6	CASSVGPGANVLTF	TGTGCCAGCAGCGTAGGTCCTGGGGCCAACGTCCTGACTTTC
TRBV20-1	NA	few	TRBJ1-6	CSARDRKGTSPLHF	TGCAGTGCTAGAGATCGGAAAGGGACCTCACCCCTCCACTTT
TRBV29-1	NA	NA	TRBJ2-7	CSVAWGVGGSEQYF	TGCAGCGTTGCTTGGGGGGTGGGTGGATCCGAGCAGTACTTC
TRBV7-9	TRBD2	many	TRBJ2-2	CASRARLAGEAGELFF	TGTGCCAGCAGGGCGAGACTAGCGGGAGAGGCCGGGGAGCTGTTTTTT
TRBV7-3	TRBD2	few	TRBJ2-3	CASSLREGDTQYF	TGTGCCAGCAGCTTAAGGGAGGGAGATACGCAGTATTTT
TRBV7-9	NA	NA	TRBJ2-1	CASRGPNNEQFF	TGTGCCAGCAGGGGCCCGAACAATGAGCAGTTCTTC
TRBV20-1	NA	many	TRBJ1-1	CSAGPHGLNTEAFF	TGCAGTGCTGGCCCCCACGGCCTTAACACTGAAGCTTTCTTT
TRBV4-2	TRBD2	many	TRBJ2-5	CASSVLAGETQYF	TGTGCCAGCAGCGTACTAGCGGGGGAGACCCAGTACTTC
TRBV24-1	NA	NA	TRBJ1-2	CATSDLQAGYTF	TGTGCCACCAGTGATCTACAGGCGGGCTACACCTTC
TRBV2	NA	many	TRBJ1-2	CASSAVNNYGYTF	TGTGCCAGCAGTGCCGTCAATAACTATGGCTACACCTTC
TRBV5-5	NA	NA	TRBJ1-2	CASSATGESNYGYTF	TGTGCCAGCAGCGCTACAGGAGAGTCTAACTATGGCTACACCTTC
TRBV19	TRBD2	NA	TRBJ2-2	CASSSPSGRGTGELFF	TGTGCCAGTAGTTCTCCTAGCGGGAGGGGCACCGGGGAGCTGTTTTTT
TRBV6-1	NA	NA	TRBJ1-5	CASSDMQGNQPQHF	TGTGCCAGCAGTGACATGCAAGGGAACCAGCCCCAGCATTTT
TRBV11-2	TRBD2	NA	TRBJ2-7	CASSLGAAGGQGEQYF	TGTGCCAGCAGCTTAGGGGCAGCGGGGGGGCAGGGCGAGCAGTACTTC
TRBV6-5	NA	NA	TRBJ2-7	CASSYSSSGIGEQYF	TGTGCCAGCAGTTACTCGAGTTCAGGGATCGGCGAGCAGTACTTC
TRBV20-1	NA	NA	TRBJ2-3	CSAEHRRAADTQYF	TGCAGTGCTGAACACAGGAGGGCAGCCGATACGCAGTATTTT
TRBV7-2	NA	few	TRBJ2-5	CASTLVGGRAQETQYF	TGTGCCAGCACGCTAGTGGGGGGGCGAGCGCAAGAGACCCAGTACTTC
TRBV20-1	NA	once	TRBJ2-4	CSANGWDIQYF	TGCAGTGCTAATGGCTGGGACATTCAGTACTTC
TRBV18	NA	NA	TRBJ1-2	CASSPRGHPGYTF	TGTGCCAGCTCGCCGAGGGGACACCCGGGCTACACCTTC
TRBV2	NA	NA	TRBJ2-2	CASRPGHSNTGELFF	TGTGCCAGCAGACCGGGACATTCGAACACCGGGGAGCTGTTTTTT
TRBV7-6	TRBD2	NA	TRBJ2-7	CASSPRGSDYEQYF	TGTGCCAGCAGCCCACGCGGGAGTGACTACGAGCAGTACTTC
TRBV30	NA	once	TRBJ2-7	CAWSSGSARSGEQYF	TGTGCCTGGAGCTCCGGTAGCGCGAGATCGGGCGAGCAGTACTTC
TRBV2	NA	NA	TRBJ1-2	CASRVGEGFGYTF	TGTGCCAGCCGCGTGGGAGAGGGGTTCGGCTACACCTTC
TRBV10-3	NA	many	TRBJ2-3	CASYRSGADTQYF	TGTGCCAGCTACAGGTCTGGGGCAGATACGCAGTATTTT
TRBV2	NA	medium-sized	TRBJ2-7	CASSDSGAGEQYF	TGTGCCAGCAGTGATTCTGGGGCGGGGGAGCAGTACTTC
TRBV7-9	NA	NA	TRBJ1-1	CASSLAGATEAFF	TGTGCCAGCAGCTTAGCGGGCGCCACTGAAGCTTTCTTT
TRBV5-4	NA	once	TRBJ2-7	CASSFRRDSPYEQYF	TGTGCCAGCAGCTTCCGCCGGGACTCTCCCTACGAGCAGTACTTC
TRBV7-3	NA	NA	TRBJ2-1	CASSLEPSSYNEQFF	TGTGCCAGCAGCTTAGAGCCCAGCTCCTACAATGAGCAGTTCTTC
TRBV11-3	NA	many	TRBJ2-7	CASSLVYEQYF	TGTGCCAGCAGCTTAGTGTACGAGCAGTACTTC
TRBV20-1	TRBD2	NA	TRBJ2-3	CSATAGATDTQYF	TGCAGTGCAACAGCGGGGGCCACAGATACGCAGTATTTT
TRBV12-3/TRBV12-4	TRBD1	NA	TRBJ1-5	CASSGTGVGQPQHF	TGTGCCAGCAGTGGAACAGGGGTCGGTCAGCCCCAGCATTTT
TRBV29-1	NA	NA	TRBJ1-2	CSVEDNYGYTF	TGCAGCGTTGAAGATAACTATGGCTACACCTTC
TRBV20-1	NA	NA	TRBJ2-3	CSANRELSTDTQYF	TGCAGTGCCAACCGGGAATTAAGCACAGATACGCAGTATTTT
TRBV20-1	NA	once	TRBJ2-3	CSASSNADTQYF	TGCAGTGCTAGCAGTAACGCAGATACGCAGTATTTT
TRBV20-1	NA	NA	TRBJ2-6	CSARQAGRLSGANVLTF	TGCAGTGCTAGACAGGCGGGACGACTCTCTGGGGCCAACGTCCTGACTTTC
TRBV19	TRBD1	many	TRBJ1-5	CASRDRGNQPQHF	TGTGCCAGTCGTGACAGGGGTAATCAGCCCCAGCATTTT
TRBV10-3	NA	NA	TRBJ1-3	CAISAGRTHGSTIYF	TGTGCCATCAGTGCAGGGCGAACACATGGAAGCACCATATATTTT
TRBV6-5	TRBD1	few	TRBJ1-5	CASSYDGTGGNQPQHF	TGTGCCAGCAGTTACGACGGGACAGGGGGCAATCAGCCCCAGCATTTT
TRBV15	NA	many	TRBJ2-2	CATSRDGLGHGELFF	TGTGCCACCAGCAGAGATGGTCTAGGCCACGGGGAGCTGTTTTTT
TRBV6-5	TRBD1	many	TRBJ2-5	CASSSWTGGGETQYF	TGTGCCAGCAGTTCGTGGACAGGGGGGGGAGAGACCCAGTACTTC
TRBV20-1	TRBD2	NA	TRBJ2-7	CSAINRLAGEQYF	TGCAGTGCTATCAATCGACTAGCGGGGGAGCAGTACTTC